This T cell receptor (beta chain) was documented in a study of blood T cell repertoires in COVID-19. Study background: Samples taken during acute and convalescent COVID-19 were collected in the United States, Italy and Spain. PBMCs, B-cell-depleted T cells, or T cells provided the cDNA or gDNA that made up the material.

Generated by immunoSEQ multiplex PCR, the TCRdb table keeps only in-frame clones and is missing some. The table includes approximately 280,000 clones, around 88% detected once. This TCR was recovered from a woman younger than 45 who had recovered from COVID-19. Sequenced: peripheral blood.

CDR3 sequence (DNA): TGTGCCAGCAGCTTGGGTTTAGAGGTCTCAACCTACAATGAGCAGTTCTTC. This translates into CASSLGLEVSTYNEQFF. This chain uses TRBV5-4 with TRBJ2-1; D is unresolved. Germline V gene sequence: CDR1 SGHNT, CDR2 YYREEE (reference sequence). This CDR3 has 17 amino acids. With 0 bases removed from V and 2 bases from J, the gap between germline ends came to 15 bases.